This T cell receptor (beta chain) was captured by sequencing in a study of blood T cell repertoires in COVID-19. Study in general: Italy, Spain and the United States were the sources of the convalescent and acute COVID-19 samples. T cells, B-cell-depleted T cells, or PBMCs supplied cDNA or gDNA.

In the study's own analysis: Amplification from reference gene primers served as the basis for estimated nucleated cell counts. TCRdb keeps only in-frame clones here, not all; method: immunoSEQ multiplex PCR. V and J calls and clone size are copied from that table; D and trimming were computed from the DNA. The data show around 270,000 clones, around 88% seen once. Trimming cost V 8 bases and J 6 bases, with 13 bases left between them. CDR3 length: 13 amino acids. Germline assignment: CDR1 MGHDK and CDR2 SYGVNS. The sample was peripheral blood. The V gene is TRBV25-1, the J gene TRBJ1-4; no clear D. This receptor was identified in a man aged 35-49 years with acute or convalescent COVID-19. The CDR3 DNA is TGTGCCAGCCAGAGGTCCCTGGATGAAAAACTGTTTTTT. It is translated as CASQRSLDEKLFF.